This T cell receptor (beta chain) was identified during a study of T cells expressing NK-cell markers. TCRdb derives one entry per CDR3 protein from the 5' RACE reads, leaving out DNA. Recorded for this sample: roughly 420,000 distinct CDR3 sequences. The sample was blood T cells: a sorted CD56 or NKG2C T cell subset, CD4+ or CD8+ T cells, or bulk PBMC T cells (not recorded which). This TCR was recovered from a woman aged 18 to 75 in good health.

The CDR3 protein is CASSYRRGSYEQYF. The rearrangement links TRBV28 to TRBJ2-7. This CDR3 region has 14 residues. The V gene's germline CDR1 is MDHEN and CDR2 SYDVKM.